Below are 31 T cell receptor beta chains sequenced from a single sample in a study of PD-1 blockade in classical Hodgkin lymphoma. Clones were read by immunoSEQ multiplex PCR, and TCRdb kept only the in-frame ones, dropping some. Of 20,000 to 30,000 clones listed, 70% to 90% were seen once; the top ten hold 2.5%. Each patient experienced a relapse that followed autologous stem cell transplantation, and brentuximab vedotin exposure varied. This sample comprised peripheral blood mononuclear cells (PBMCs), obtained at baseline. These receptors were taken from a human donor with classical Hodgkin lymphoma.

The CDR3 spells CASSSGFSSYNEQFF. The CDR3 DNA follows: TGCGCCAGCAGCTCGGGGTTTAGCTCCTACAATGAGCAGTTCTTC. The V call is TRBV5-1, the J call TRBJ2-1; a weak D match, TRBD2 (5 bases). The length of the CDR3 is 15 residues. Germline V gene data show CDR1 as SGHRS and CDR2 as YFSETQ. V was clipped by 3 bases and J by 0 bases, with 10 bases between them.

V gene TRBV7-6 combines with J gene TRBJ2-2; 9 bases map to TRBD2. The CDR3 runs 19 residues. Germline lookup yields CDR1 SGHVS and CDR2 FNYEAQ. With 1 base clipped from V and 4 bases from J, the junction kept 13 bases outside the gene matches. The CDR3 DNA reads as TGTGCCAGCAGCTTAGGGGTAGCGGGGGCCGCTTCAATCACCGGGGAGCTGTTTTTT. Protein product: CASSLGVAGAASITGELFF.

The chain carries TRBV7-2 and TRBJ2-5, with TRBD1 matching over 11 bases. Germline loops: CDR1 SGHTA, CDR2 FQGNSA. The CDR3 sequence is 16 residues long. V gave up 3 bases and J gave up 5 bases; unmatched junction bases: 8. The CDR3 bases are TGTGCCAGCAGCTTTAGGGACAGGGGGATTAGGGAGACCCAGTACTTC. Residues: CASSFRDRGIRETQYF.

This clone showed up just once. V and J are TRBV11-3 and TRBJ2-1, with TRBD2 matching 8 bases. Germline V gene data show CDR1 as SGHNT and CDR2 as YENEEA. Unmatched junction bases numbered 2, after V lost 1 base and J lost 6 bases. The CDR3 totals 14 residues. The CDR3 sequence is CASSLAGGLNEQFF. CDR3 nucleotide sequence: TGTGCCAGCAGCTTAGCGGGGGGGCTCAATGAGCAGTTCTTC.

The chain carries TRBV13 and TRBJ2-7; D ambiguous. Germline loops: CDR1 PRHDT, CDR2 FYEKMQ (reference sequence). V lost 4 bases, J lost 2 bases, and 3 bases lay in between. The CDR3 spans 11 residues. CDR3 sequence reads: CASSSTYEQYF. Written as DNA, the CDR3 is TGTGCCAGCAGCTCAACCTACGAGCAGTACTTC.

J is TRBJ1-2 and V is TRBV5-1, with D possibly being TRBD1 (6 bases). CDR3 length equals 13 residues. V was clipped by 0 bases and J by 8 bases, with 11 bases between them. Germline V CDR1 and CDR2: SGHRS, YFSETQ. CDR3 nucleotides: TGCGCCAGCAGCTTGGAACAGGGTGTCGGCTACACCTTC. Translation: CASSLEQGVGYTF.

This chain connects TRBV10-3 to TRBJ1-2, with D hard to call. The CDR3 is 15 residues long. Germline CDR1 reads ENHRY; CDR2 reads SYGVKD. Trimming stripped 3 bases from V and 4 bases from J, with 15 bases between. The CDR3 DNA reads TGTGCCATCAGTGAATTACCCGGGCAGCCCTATGGCTACACCTTC. Translation: CAISELPGQPYGYTF.

This chain links TRBV7-3 with TRBJ1-1; possibly TRBD1 for D (5 bases). V was pared by 5 bases and J by 2 bases, with 12 bases between. Looked up from germline, CDR1 is SGHTA and CDR2 is FQGTGA. This CDR3 region has 14 residues. Here the CDR3 reads CASSPGGDNTEAFF. For the CDR3, the DNA is TGTGCCAGCAGCCCCGGGGGGGATAACACTGAAGCTTTCTTT. The whole variable domain, remainder taken from reference TRBV7-3 and TRBJ1-1, is GAGVSQTPSNKVTEKGKYVELRCDPISGHTALYWYRQSLGQGPEFLIYFQGTGAADDSGLPNDRFFAVRPEGSVSTLKIQRTERGDSAVYLCASSPGGDNTEAFFGQGTRLTVV.

This chain uses TRBV19 with TRBJ2-5, with a possible D match to TRBD2 (6 bases). From germline, CDR1 is LNHDA and CDR2 SQIVND (reference sequence). The V end was cut by 3 bases, the J end by 6 bases, with 11 bases between. The CDR3 is 13 amino acids. CDR3 amino acids: CASSIGGAQTQYF. In nucleotides, the CDR3 is TGTGCCAGTAGTATCGGGGGTGCCCAGACCCAGTACTTC. Full variable domain (outside the CDR3, taken from reference TRBV19 and TRBJ2-5): DGGITQSPKYLFRKEGQNVTLSCEQNLNHDAMYWYRQDPGQGLRLIYYSQIVNDFQKGDIAEGYSVSREKKESFPLTVTSAQKNPTAFYLCASSIGGAQTQYFGPGTRLLVL.

V is TRBV5-1 and J is TRBJ2-3; 10 bases line up with TRBD2. The CDR3 has 15 residues. Losses at the gene ends were 6 bases for V and 0 bases for J; bases not matched to a gene: 4. CDR1 and CDR2 from the germline V gene are SGHRS and YFSETQ. Written as DNA, the CDR3 is TGCGCCAGCACAGAGGGACTAGCGAGCACAGATACGCAGTATTTT. This sequence encodes CASTEGLASTDTQYF.

The V gene is TRBV4-3, the J gene TRBJ1-2; tentatively, D is TRBD1 (6 bases). V lost 0 bases to trimming and J lost 7 bases, with 12 bases between them. This CDR3 has 14 residues. CDR1 LGHNA and CDR2 YSLEER come from the germline V gene. CDR3 sequence: CASSQDLGAFGYTF. The CDR3 DNA reads TGCGCCAGCAGCCAAGATCTGGGGGCGTTTGGCTACACCTTC.

This clone was observed a single time. V gene TRBV7-9 combines with J gene TRBJ2-2; D remains ambiguous. Trimming took off 3 bases at V and 2 bases at J, with 7 bases between the two ends. This CDR3 region has 14 residues. From germline, CDR1 is SEHNR and CDR2 FQNEAQ (reference sequence). CDR3 in DNA: TGTGCCAGCAGCTTGCACAGTAACACCGGGGAGCTGTTTTTT. It yields the protein CASSLHSNTGELFF.

The V call is TRBV6-4, the J call TRBJ1-2; the D gene is possibly TRBD1 (6 bases). This CDR3 is 15 amino acids long. Per germline, CDR1 MRHNA and CDR2 SNTAGT. With 3 bases removed from V and 4 bases from J, the gap between germline ends came to 15 bases. The CDR3 is CASSEGWGPGYGYTF. Here the CDR3 DNA reads TGTGCCAGCAGTGAAGGGTGGGGGCCGGGCTATGGCTACACCTTC.

The CDR3 sequence is CASSEDQGRGYTF. The CDR3 nucleotides are TGTGCCAGCAGCGAAGACCAGGGGCGCGGCTACACCTTC. The chain carries TRBV7-9 and TRBJ1-2, with D possibly matching TRBD1 (6 bases). Trimming removed 5 bases from V and 8 bases from J, with 15 bases in between. Looked up from germline, CDR1 is SEHNR and CDR2 is FQNEAQ (reference sequence). This CDR3 region has 13 residues. The entire variable domain, with the rest obtained from reference TRBV7-9 and TRBJ1-2, is as follows: DTGVSQNPRHKITKRGQNVTFRCDPISEHNRLYWYRQTLGQGPEFLTYFQNEAQLEKSRLLSDRFSAERPKGSFSTLEIQRTEQGDSAMYLCASSEDQGRGYTFGSGTRLTVV.

CDR3 protein: CSILSRQGYGYTF. The CDR3, as DNA: TGCAGCATCCTATCGAGGCAGGGCTATGGCTACACCTTC. The chain links TRBV29-1 to TRBJ1-2; D is perhaps TRBD1 (5 bases). Looked up from germline, CDR1 is SQVTM and CDR2 is ANQGSEA. The CDR3 consists of 13 residues. V lost 8 bases and J lost 4, with 17 bases in between.

The CDR3 loop reads CASSSAAGGWGEKLFF. The CDR3 nucleotides read TGCGCCAGCAGCTCGGCCGCAGGGGGTTGGGGTGAAAAACTGTTTTTT. The V call is TRBV5-1, the J call TRBJ1-4; TRBD1 matches at 7 bases. The CDR3 runs 16 residues. Germline-derived CDR1 and CDR2 are SGHRS and YFSETQ. The J segment lost 7 bases and the V segment lost 3 bases, leaving 12 bases of the junction unmatched.

This chain links TRBV6-5 with TRBJ2-5; 8 nucleotides match TRBD2. The ends lost 2 bases at V and 6 bases at J; junction bases unmatched: 8. This CDR3 has 15 residues. Germline lookup yields CDR1 MNHEY and CDR2 SVGAGI. The CDR3 loop reads CASSYEAGGEKTQYF. The CDR3 DNA reads TGTGCCAGCAGTTACGAGGCGGGGGGAGAAAAGACCCAGTACTTC.

The V and J genes are TRBV5-1 and TRBJ2-3, with 7 bases that match TRBD2. In germline, CDR1 is SGHRS, CDR2 YFSETQ. With V trimmed by 4 bases and J by 0 bases, 5 bases remained unmatched. The CDR3 totals 15 residues. Written as DNA, the CDR3 is TGCGCCAGCAGCCTCCGAGCGGGGAGCACAGATACGCAGTATTTT. Its translation is CASSLRAGSTDTQYF.

V usage is TRBV5-1 and J usage is TRBJ2-3, with a possible D match to TRBD2 (6 bases). Germline loops: CDR1 SGHRS, CDR2 YFSETQ. With 4 bases removed from V and 3 bases from J, the gap between germline ends came to 12 bases. The CDR3 is 14 residues long. For the CDR3, the DNA is TGCGCCAGCAGCCTCGGGACTGGAACAGATACGCAGTATTTT. Encoded protein: CASSLGTGTDTQYF. Looking up the rest from reference TRBV5-1 and TRBJ2-3 gives the full variable domain: KAGVTQTPRYLIKTRGQQVTLSCSPISGHRSVSWYQQTPGQGLQFLFEYFSETQRNKGNFPGRFSGRQFSNSRSEMNVSTLELGDSALYLCASSLGTGTDTQYFGPGTRLTVL.

The chain joins TRBV7-3 to TRBJ2-1; possibly TRBD1 or TRBD2 for D (5 bases each). Germline V lookup: CDR1 SGHTA, CDR2 FQGTGA. The CDR3 loop spans 13 amino acids. V lost 5 bases and J lost 6, with 11 bases in between. The CDR3 here is CASSPHGGNEQFF. The CDR3 DNA is TGTGCCAGCAGCCCTCATGGGGGCAATGAGCAGTTCTTC.

The rearrangement uses TRBV7-8 and TRBJ1-1, with D hard to call. The CDR3 has 15 amino acids. Germline loops: CDR1 SGHVS, CDR2 FQNEAQ. V was cut by 1 base and J by 3 bases, with 12 bases left in between. CDR3 coding DNA: TGTGCCAGCAGCTTAGTTCTGCCCGGGGACACTGAAGCTTTCTTT. Protein sequence: CASSLVLPGDTEAFF.

This clone was picked up one time. This chain joins TRBV5-1 and TRBJ1-1; D gene uncertain. Germline V gene sequence: CDR1 SGHRS, CDR2 YFSETQ. Deletions cut 2 bases from V and 1 base from J, with 9 bases between. The CDR3 sequence is 14 residues long. CDR3 protein: CASSLWGGNTEAFF. The CDR3 coding sequence is TGCGCCAGCAGCTTATGGGGAGGGAACACTGAAGCTTTCTTT.

The gene calls are TRBV6-5 and TRBJ1-5; TRBD1 matches at 7 bases. V trimming: 0 bases; J trimming: 4 bases; junction bases outside the gene matches: 3. Germline CDR1 reads MNHEY; CDR2 reads SVGAGI. This CDR3 contains 15 residues. DNA of the CDR3: TGTGCCAGCAGTTACTCGACAGGGATTAATCAGCCCCAGCATTTT. Amino acid sequence: CASSYSTGINQPQHF.

This clone turned up a few times. The V call is TRBV2, the J call TRBJ1-2; possible D gene TRBD1, 5 bases. This CDR3 is built from 13 residues. CDR1 is SNHLY, CDR2 FYNNEI, per germline. Trimming took 4 bases from V and 3 from J, leaving 9 bases between them. The CDR3 coding sequence is TGTGCCAGCAGTGTGGGGGGTTACTATGGCTACACCTTC. Translated: CASSVGGYYGYTF.

The V and J genes are TRBV4-1 and TRBJ1-1; no definite D call. Per germline, CDR1 MGHRA and CDR2 YSYEKL. CDR3 length equals 14 residues. Trimming stripped 5 bases from V and 0 bases from J, with 10 bases between. CDR3 bases: TGCGCCAGCAGCAGAAACCGGATGAACACTGAAGCTTTCTTT. Protein sequence: CASSRNRMNTEAFF.

This chain connects TRBV19 to TRBJ1-2; D is unresolved. This CDR3 has 11 residues. The V end lost 4 bases, the J end lost 8 bases, and 8 bases lay between the germline ends. Germline V lookup: CDR1 LNHDA, CDR2 SQIVND (reference sequence). CDR3 amino acids: CASSTYEGYTF. The CDR3 DNA reads TGTGCCAGTAGTACGTATGAGGGCTACACCTTC.

The V and J genes are TRBV6-6 and TRBJ2-6; D gene unclear. The V and J ends lost 2 bases and 4 bases respectively, with 0 bases between them. The CDR3 is 12 residues long. CDR1 and CDR2 (germline): MNHNY, SVGAGI (reference sequence). Written as DNA, the CDR3 is TGTGCCAGCAGTTACGGGGCCAACGTCCTGACTTTC. Translated, it gives CASSYGANVLTF.

The chain recombines TRBV4-3 with TRBJ1-2; tentatively, D is TRBD1 (5 bases). The CDR3 spans 14 residues. V was cut by 1 base and J by 5 bases, with 11 bases left in between. The germline CDR1 and CDR2 sequences are LGHNA and YSLEER. This CDR3 reads CASSQALGGYGYTF. Here the CDR3 DNA reads TGCGCCAGCAGCCAAGCTTTGGGGGGGTATGGCTACACCTTC.

The chain carries TRBV27 and TRBJ2-7, with 8 bases lining up with TRBD1. The V gene's germline CDR1 is MNHEY and CDR2 SMNVEV (reference sequence). This CDR3 contains 18 residues. J lost 0 bases, V lost 4 bases, and 14 bases had no gene match. The CDR3 region is CASSSMDHSTGASYEQYF. The CDR3 nucleotides are TGTGCCAGCAGTTCGATGGACCACTCGACAGGGGCCTCCTACGAGCAGTACTTC.

The V call is TRBV5-1, the J call TRBJ2-5; 7 bases align to TRBD1. Germline CDR1 and CDR2: SGHRS and YFSETQ. The CDR3 length is 13 residues. V trimming: 9 bases; J trimming: 5 bases; junction bases outside the gene matches: 10. The CDR3: CATRQGARETQYF. The CDR3 region has the DNA TGCGCCACCAGACAGGGAGCTCGGGAGACCCAGTACTTC.

The chain uses TRBV7-9 and TRBJ2-5; 10 bases fit TRBD1. V lost 6 bases and J lost 5; bases outside the gene matches: 12. The CDR3 extends over 16 amino acids. Germline-derived CDR1 and CDR2 are SEHNR and FQNEAQ (reference sequence). CDR3 nucleotide sequence: TGTGCCAGCAGTCCCATGACAGGGGGCGGATGGGAGACCCAGTACTTC. The encoded protein is CASSPMTGGGWETQYF.